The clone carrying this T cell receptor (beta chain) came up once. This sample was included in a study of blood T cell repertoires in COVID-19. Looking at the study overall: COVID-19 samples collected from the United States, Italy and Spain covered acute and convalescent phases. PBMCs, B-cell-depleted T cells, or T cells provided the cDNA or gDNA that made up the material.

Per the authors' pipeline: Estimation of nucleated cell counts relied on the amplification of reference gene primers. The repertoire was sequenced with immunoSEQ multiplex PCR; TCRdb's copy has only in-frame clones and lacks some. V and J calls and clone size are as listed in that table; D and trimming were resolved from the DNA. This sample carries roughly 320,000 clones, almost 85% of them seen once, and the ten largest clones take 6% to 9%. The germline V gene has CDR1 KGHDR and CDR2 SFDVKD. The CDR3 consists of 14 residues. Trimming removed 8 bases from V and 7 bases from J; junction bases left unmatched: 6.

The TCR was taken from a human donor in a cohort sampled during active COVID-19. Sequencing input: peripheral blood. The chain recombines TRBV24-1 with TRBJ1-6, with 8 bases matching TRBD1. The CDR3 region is CATKGTGENSPLHF. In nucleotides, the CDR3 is TGTGCCACCAAAGGGACAGGAGAAAATTCACCCCTCCACTTT.